This T cell receptor beta chain came from a study of blood T cell repertoires in COVID-19. The germline V gene has CDR1 MNHEY and CDR2 SVGEGT. CDR3 length equals 15 residues. With V trimmed by 6 bases and J by 2 bases, 5 bases remained unmatched. Methods used by the authors: Quantification of nucleated cells was approximated via reference gene primer amplification. The repertoire was sequenced with immunoSEQ multiplex PCR; TCRdb's copy has only in-frame clones and lacks some. That table supplies the V and J calls and clone size; D and trimming were determined from the DNA. The table records 200,000 to 250,000 clones, 84% of them present only once. Assignments of participants to cohorts depended upon their own reported clinical history. For recovered donors of Cohort 3, there were two negative PCRs, clearance, or symptom resolution.

The sequence came from a man aged 55 to 70 who had recovered from COVID-19. The source material was PBMCs or T cells enriched from blood (not recorded which). This chain joins TRBV6-2 or TRBV6-3 and TRBJ2-2; 8 bases line up with TRBD1. The CDR3 DNA reads as TGTGCCAGCAGCCTCAGGGGGCAAAACACCGGGGAGCTGTTTTTT. Its protein is CASSLRGQNTGELFF.